Following are 23 T cell receptor beta chains from one sample sequenced in a study of technical replicates of blood from several donors (dated by TCRdb to 2016 to 2017). Library preparation employed the immunoSEQ multiplex PCR assay. TCRdb's version of the immuneACCESS table is confined to in-frame rearrangements and falls short of the full clone set. An unresolved V gene accounts for under half of the shortfall where checked; the remainder is of unknown origin. The sample includes approximately 75,000 clones, with approximately 96% observed a single time. Clones ranked in the top ten supply under 0.3% of the sample. Sequencing used T cells isolated from PBMCs. Receptors were obtained from a human donor in good health.

CDR3 sequence: CASSFRGNTEAFF. For the CDR3, the DNA is TGCGCCAGCAGCTTTAGGGGGAACACTGAAGCTTTCTTT. The J gene is TRBJ1-1, the V gene TRBV5-1; D is perhaps TRBD1 (5 bases). The CDR3 spans 13 residues. V dropped 2 bases and J dropped 1 base, with 6 bases sitting between them. CDR1 is SGHRS and CDR2 is YFSETQ in the germline V gene. Together with reference TRBV5-1 and TRBJ1-1, the CDR3 gives the full variable domain: KAGVTQTPRYLIKTRGQQVTLSCSPISGHRSVSWYQQTPGQGLQFLFEYFSETQRNKGNFPGRFSGRQFSNSRSEMNVSTLELGDSALYLCASSFRGNTEAFFGQGTRLTVV.

CDR3 loop: CASSASQGGEQYF. For the CDR3, the DNA is TGTGCCAGCAGTGCGTCGCAGGGAGGGGAGCAGTACTTC. The rearrangement joins TRBV9 to TRBJ2-7; TRBD2 matches at 7 bases. The CDR3 covers 13 residues. Per the germline V gene, CDR1 is SGDLS and CDR2 is YYNGEE. Trimming took 5 bases from V and 7 from J; bases not matched to a gene: 9.

Here the CDR3 DNA reads TGCGCCAGCAGCCAAGAAGGACTTGGCGAGCAGTACTTC. Translating it yields CASSQEGLGEQYF. This sequence joins TRBV4-3 and TRBJ2-7, with a tentative D call TRBD2 (5 bases). The CDR3 covers 13 residues. Germline CDR1 reads LGHNA; CDR2 reads YSLEER. V lost 0 bases and J lost 6, with 9 bases in between.

This rearrangement joins TRBV7-9 to TRBJ1-3; the D gene is possibly TRBD1 (6 bases). Germline V gene lookup returns CDR1 SEHNR and CDR2 FQNEAQ (reference sequence). V shed 2 bases and J shed 4 bases, with 15 bases lying between them. CDR3 length equals 16 residues. The CDR3 nucleotides are TGTGCCAGCAGCTTATCAGGGGTAGGCTCCGGAAACACCATATATTTT. This encodes CASSLSGVGSGNTIYF.

The gene calls are TRBV4-1 and TRBJ2-7; the match to TRBD1 covers 10 bases. V gave up 3 bases and J gave up 0 bases; unmatched junction bases: 5. Germline CDR1 and CDR2: MGHRA and YSYEKL. The CDR3 totals 16 residues. CDR3 sequence: CASSHQTGGLSYEQYF. The CDR3 DNA reads TGCGCCAGCAGCCACCAGACAGGGGGCCTCTCCTACGAGCAGTACTTC.

To note about this clone: Its ends do not fully match the called genes, so a read error is possible. CDR3 sequence reads: CASSLASSGTEAFF. The CDR3 DNA is TGCGCCAGCAGTTTGGCATCTTCGGGCACTGAAGCTTTCTTT. This sequence joins TRBV5-1 and TRBJ1-1; D is ambiguous. The CDR3 contains 14 residues. The V gene's germline CDR1 is SGHRS and CDR2 YFSETQ.

The chain is built from TRBV4-1 and TRBJ2-1, with TRBD2 matching over 9 bases. The trim removed 0 bases at V and 2 bases at J, leaving 14 bases unmatched. This CDR3 is 20 amino acids long. Germline loops: CDR1 MGHRA, CDR2 YSYEKL. CDR3 sequence (DNA): TGCGCCAGCAGCCAAGACCTTCTGGCGGGAGGGCCGGTCGCCTACAATGAGCAGTTCTTC. Amino acids: CASSQDLLAGGPVAYNEQFF.

The chain uses TRBV20-1 and TRBJ2-7; D uncertain. V was pared by 6 bases and J by 5 bases, with 5 bases between. Germline assignment: CDR1 DFQATT and CDR2 SNEGSKA (reference sequence). The CDR3 contains 9 residues. CDR3 sequence: CSAPDEQYF. CDR3 DNA sequence: TGCAGTGCCCCTGACGAGCAGTACTTC.

The CDR3 DNA reads TGCGCCAGCAGCTTAGCGGCATCCTCTGGGGCCAACGTCCTGACTTTC. Translation: CASSLAASSGANVLTF. The rearrangement joins TRBV5-1 to TRBJ2-6; D is possibly TRBD2 (5 bases). The CDR3 runs to 16 residues. Germline values: CDR1 SGHRS, CDR2 YFSETQ. V lost 2 bases to trimming and J lost 0 bases, with 9 bases between them.

CDR3 protein: CASSLPYLNTGELFF. In DNA, the CDR3 is TGTGCCAGCAGCTTACCCTACTTGAACACCGGGGAGCTGTTTTTT. V and J are TRBV5-8 and TRBJ2-2; D gene unclear. The CDR3 spans 15 residues. In germline, CDR1 is SGHTS, CDR2 YDEGEE. The V and J ends lost 2 bases and 1 base respectively, with 9 bases between them.

The rearrangement joins TRBV5-5 to TRBJ2-7, with a tentative D call TRBD1 (6 bases). Germline-derived CDR1 and CDR2 are SGHKS and YYEKEE (reference sequence). V was trimmed by 4 bases and J by 2 bases, leaving 16 bases between them. The CDR3 is made up of 15 amino acids. The CDR3 here is CASSGNRVRTYEQYF. The CDR3 DNA is TGTGCCAGCAGCGGAAACAGGGTTAGAACCTACGAGCAGTACTTC.

The chain is built from TRBV10-2 and TRBJ2-7; TRBD2 matches 7 bases. The CDR3 spans 14 residues. Germline loops: CDR1 WSHSY, CDR2 SAAADI. With 6 bases clipped from V and 1 base from J, the junction kept 6 bases outside the gene matches. CDR3 amino acids: CASSLVGGSYEQYF. CDR3 sequence (DNA): TGCGCCAGCAGCTTAGTCGGGGGGTCCTACGAGCAGTACTTC.

CDR3 amino acids: CASSLGQYQETQYF. As DNA, the CDR3 is TGTGCCAGCAGCTTAGGACAGTACCAAGAGACCCAGTACTTC. The chain carries TRBV5-4 and TRBJ2-5; perhaps TRBD1 as D (6 bases). CDR1 is SGHNT, CDR2 YYREEE, per germline (reference sequence). Deletions cut 2 bases from V and 0 bases from J, with 8 bases between. This CDR3 comprises 14 residues. Complete variable domain (other parts from reference TRBV5-4 and TRBJ2-5): ETGVTQSPTHLIKTRGQQVTLRCSSQSGHNTVSWYQQALGQGPQFIFQYYREEENGRGNFPPRFSGLQFPNYSSELNVNALELDDSALYLCASSLGQYQETQYFGPGTRLLVL.

This clone showed up just once. The DNA for the CDR3 is TGTGCCAGCAGCCCCGGAGGGACGATGGATGAAAAACTGTTTTTT. Its protein product is CASSPGGTMDEKLFF. V gene TRBV28 combines with J gene TRBJ1-4; D may be TRBD1 (5 bases). V was clipped by 6 bases and J by 6 bases, with 17 bases between them. The germline V gene encodes CDR1 MDHEN and CDR2 SYDVKM. CDR3 length equals 15 residues.

CDR3 region: CASSQDQSHGGTDTQYF. The CDR3 DNA sequence: TGCGCCAGCAGCCAAGATCAGAGTCATGGAGGCACAGATACGCAGTATTTT. This chain links TRBV4-1 with TRBJ2-3; unclear D gene. CDR3 length: 17 residues. The germline gives CDR1 MGHRA, CDR2 YSYEKL. V was pared by 0 bases and J by 1 base, with 14 bases between.

The chain uses TRBV5-1 and TRBJ2-5, with a tentative D call TRBD1 (7 bases). This CDR3 comprises 16 residues. Trimming left V 4 bases short and J 5 bases short, with 21 bases between. The germline gives CDR1 SGHRS, CDR2 YFSETQ. The CDR3 protein is CASSGGQALARETQYF. The DNA for the CDR3 is TGCGCCAGCAGCGGTGGACAGGCCCTAGCGAGGGAGACCCAGTACTTC.

CDR3 in DNA: TGCAGCGTTGAGTTGACTAGCGGGAGCTTCTACGAGCAGTACTTC. It translates to CSVELTSGSFYEQYF. The rearrangement joins TRBV29-1 to TRBJ2-7; 12 bases agree with TRBD2. The CDR3 contains 15 residues. The junction had 6 bases not matched to a gene; V was cut back by 3 bases and J by 3 bases. Per germline, CDR1 SQVTM and CDR2 ANQGSEA.

V usage is TRBV7-2 and J usage is TRBJ1-2; no definite D call. Germline lookup yields CDR1 SGHTA and CDR2 FQGNSA. V was pared by 1 base and J by 5 bases, with 5 bases between. The CDR3 is 12 residues long. The chain's CDR3 is CASSLDRYGYTF. The CDR3 DNA follows: TGTGCCAGCAGCTTAGACAGATATGGCTACACCTTC.

The chain uses TRBV9 and TRBJ2-5; TRBD1 aligns across 7 bases. Trimming cost V 2 bases and J 2 bases; bases outside gene matches: 0. Germline V CDR1 and CDR2: SGDLS, YYNGEE. This CDR3 has 13 residues. This CDR3 reads CASSVGQQETQYF. CDR3 coding DNA: TGTGCCAGCAGCGTGGGACAGCAAGAGACCCAGTACTTC.

CDR3 coding DNA: TGTGCCAGCAGCTTAACCAGGGTCCCCACTGAAGCTTTCTTT. Its protein product is CASSLTRVPTEAFF. The chain uses TRBV11-3 and TRBJ1-1, with D perhaps TRBD1 (5 bases). Germline CDR1 and CDR2: SGHNT and YENEEA. The CDR3 totals 14 residues. V dropped 2 bases and J dropped 4 bases, with 11 bases sitting between them. Variable domain in full (rest from reference TRBV11-3 and TRBJ1-1): EAGVVQSPRYKIIEKKQPVAFWCNPISGHNTLYWYLQNLGQGPELLIRYENEEAVDDSQLPKDRFSAERLKGVDSTLKIQPAELGDSAVYLCASSLTRVPTEAFFGQGTRLTVV.

The rearrangement joins TRBV5-1 to TRBJ2-3, with TRBD1 identical over 8 bases. Germline V gives CDR1 SGHRS, CDR2 YFSETQ. The junction had 5 bases not matched to a gene; V was cut back by 2 bases and J by 3 bases. The CDR3 spans 15 residues. CDR3 DNA sequence: TGCGCCAGCAGCTTTAGGACAGGGTTGACAGATACGCAGTATTTT. This gives the protein CASSFRTGLTDTQYF.

The chain has TRBV4-2 and TRBJ2-1; TRBD2 might be the D (5 bases). Germline CDR1 is LGHNA and CDR2 is YNFKEQ. The CDR3 has 13 amino acids. Trimming shortened V by 1 base and J by 10 bases, and 11 bases separated the two germline ends. The CDR3 protein is CASSQVVEREQFF. CDR3 in DNA: TGTGCCAGCAGCCAAGTAGTCGAGCGGGAGCAGTTCTTC.

This clone was seen just once. CDR3 in DNA: TGTGCCAGCAGCAGAACAGGGGATGGCTACACCTTC. It is translated as CASSRTGDGYTF. The J gene is TRBJ1-2, the V gene TRBV6-5, with 7 bases aligning to TRBD1. After removal of 6 bases from V and 6 bases from J, the junction contained 4 bases not matched to a gene. The germline CDR1 and CDR2 sequences are MNHEY and SVGAGI. CDR3 length equals 12 residues.